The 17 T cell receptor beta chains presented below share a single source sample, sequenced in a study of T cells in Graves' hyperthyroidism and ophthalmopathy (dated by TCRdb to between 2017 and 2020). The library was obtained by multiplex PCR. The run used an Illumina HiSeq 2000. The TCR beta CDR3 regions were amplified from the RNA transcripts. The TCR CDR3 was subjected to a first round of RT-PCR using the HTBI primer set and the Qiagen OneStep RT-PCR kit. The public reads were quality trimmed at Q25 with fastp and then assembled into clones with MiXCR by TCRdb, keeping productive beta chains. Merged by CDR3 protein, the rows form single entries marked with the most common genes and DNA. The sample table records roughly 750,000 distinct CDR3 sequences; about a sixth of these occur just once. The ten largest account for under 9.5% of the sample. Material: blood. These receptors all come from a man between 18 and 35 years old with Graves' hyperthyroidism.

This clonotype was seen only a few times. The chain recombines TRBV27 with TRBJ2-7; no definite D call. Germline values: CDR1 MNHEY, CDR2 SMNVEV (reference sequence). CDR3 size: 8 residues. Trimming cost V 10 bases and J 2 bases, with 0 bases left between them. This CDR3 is CATYEQYF. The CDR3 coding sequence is TGTGCCACCTACGAGCAGTACTTC.

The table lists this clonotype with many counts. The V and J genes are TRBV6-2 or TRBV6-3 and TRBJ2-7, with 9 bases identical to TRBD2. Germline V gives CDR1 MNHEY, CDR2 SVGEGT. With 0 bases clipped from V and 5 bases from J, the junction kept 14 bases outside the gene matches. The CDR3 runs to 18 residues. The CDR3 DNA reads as TGTGCCAGCAGTTACTCGGGAGTAGCGGGAGATGAGATCGACGAGCAGTACTTC. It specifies CASSYSGVAGDEIDEQYF.

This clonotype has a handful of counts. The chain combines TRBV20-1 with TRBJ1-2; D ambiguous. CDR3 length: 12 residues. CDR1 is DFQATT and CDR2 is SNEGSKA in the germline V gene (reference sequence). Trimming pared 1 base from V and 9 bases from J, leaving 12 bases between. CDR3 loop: CSARGQPASYTF. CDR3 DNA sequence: TGCAGTGCTAGAGGCCAGCCCGCGAGCTACACCTTC.

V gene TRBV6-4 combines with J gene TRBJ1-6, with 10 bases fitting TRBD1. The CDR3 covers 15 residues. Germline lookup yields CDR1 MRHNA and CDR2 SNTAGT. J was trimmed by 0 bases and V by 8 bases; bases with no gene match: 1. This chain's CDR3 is CASRTGGSYNSPLHF. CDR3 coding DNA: TGTGCCAGCCGGACAGGGGGCTCCTATAATTCACCCCTCCACTTT.

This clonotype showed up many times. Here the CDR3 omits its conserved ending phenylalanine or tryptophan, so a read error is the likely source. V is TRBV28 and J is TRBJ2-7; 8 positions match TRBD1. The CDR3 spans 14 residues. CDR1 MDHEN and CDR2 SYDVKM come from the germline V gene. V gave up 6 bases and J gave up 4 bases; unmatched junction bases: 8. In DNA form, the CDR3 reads TGTGCCAGCAGATCGGGACAGGCAATTTACGAGCAGTACTAC. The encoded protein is CASRSGQAIYEQYY.

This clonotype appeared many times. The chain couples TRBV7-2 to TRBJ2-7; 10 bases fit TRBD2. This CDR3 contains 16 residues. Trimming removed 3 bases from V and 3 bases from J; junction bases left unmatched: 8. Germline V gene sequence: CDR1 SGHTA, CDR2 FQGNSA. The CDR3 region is CASSFPTSGKSYEQYF. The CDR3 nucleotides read TGTGCCAGCAGCTTCCCCACTAGCGGGAAAAGCTACGAGCAGTACTTC.

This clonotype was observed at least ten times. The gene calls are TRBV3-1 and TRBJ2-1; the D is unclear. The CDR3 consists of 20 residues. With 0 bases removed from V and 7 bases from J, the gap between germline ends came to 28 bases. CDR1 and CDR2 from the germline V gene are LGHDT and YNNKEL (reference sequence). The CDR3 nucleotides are TGTGCCAGCAGCCAAGAGGGAATTCCTGGCACTTTGGGGTACGGGAATGAGCAGTTCTTC. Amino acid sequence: CASSQEGIPGTLGYGNEQFF.

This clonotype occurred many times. The CDR3 here is CASSSYDWNSYEQYF. The DNA of the CDR3 is TGTGCCAGCAGCTCCTACGACTGGAACTCCTACGAGCAGTACTTC. This chain joins TRBV11-2 and TRBJ2-7; the D is unclear. Germline CDR1 is SGHAT and CDR2 is FQNNGV. V was clipped by 4 bases and J by 0 bases, with 13 bases between them. The CDR3 totals 15 residues.

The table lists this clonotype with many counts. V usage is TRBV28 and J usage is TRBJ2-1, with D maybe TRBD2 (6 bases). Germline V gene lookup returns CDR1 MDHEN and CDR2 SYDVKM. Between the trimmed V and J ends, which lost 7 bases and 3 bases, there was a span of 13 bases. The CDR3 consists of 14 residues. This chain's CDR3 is CASIGSGLYNEQFF. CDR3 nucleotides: TGTGCCAGCATCGGGAGCGGCCTCTACAATGAGCAGTTCTTC.

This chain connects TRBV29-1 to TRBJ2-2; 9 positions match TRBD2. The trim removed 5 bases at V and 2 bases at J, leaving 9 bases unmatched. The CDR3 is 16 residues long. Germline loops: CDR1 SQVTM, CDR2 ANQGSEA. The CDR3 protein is CSVPEGSGSNTGELFF. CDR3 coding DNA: TGCAGCGTTCCCGAGGGTAGCGGGAGCAACACCGGGGAGCTGTTTTTT.

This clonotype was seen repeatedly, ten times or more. The DNA for the CDR3 is TGTGCCTGGAGGGGGACTGTTGTACCCCTCCACTTT. Its translation: CAWRGTVVPLHF. This sequence joins TRBV30 and TRBJ1-6; possible D gene TRBD1, 5 bases. The CDR3 has 12 residues. The germline V and J ends were trimmed by 3 bases and 12 bases, with 12 bases remaining between them. Germline loops: CDR1 GTSNPN, CDR2 SVGIG (reference sequence).

CDR3 in DNA: TGTGCCAGCAGCTTACTAGGGATAGGTATCACCGGGGAGCTGTTTTTT. Translating it yields CASSLLGIGITGELFF. The chain joins TRBV7-3 to TRBJ2-2; D unresolved. The CDR3 has 16 residues. CDR1 SGHTA and CDR2 FQGTGA come from the germline V gene. Trimming left V 2 bases short and J 4 bases short, with 14 bases between.

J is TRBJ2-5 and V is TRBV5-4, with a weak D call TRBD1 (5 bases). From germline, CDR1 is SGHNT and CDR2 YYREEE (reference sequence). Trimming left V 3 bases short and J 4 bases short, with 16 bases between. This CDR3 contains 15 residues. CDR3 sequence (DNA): TGTGCCAGCAGCTGGGGCTGGACGCAGCCAGAGACCCAGTACTTC. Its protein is CASSWGWTQPETQYF.

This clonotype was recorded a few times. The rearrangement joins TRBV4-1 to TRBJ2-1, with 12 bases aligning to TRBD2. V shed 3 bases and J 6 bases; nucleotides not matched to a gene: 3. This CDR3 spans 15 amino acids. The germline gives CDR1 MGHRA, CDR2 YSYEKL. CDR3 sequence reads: CASSQTSGRPNEQFF. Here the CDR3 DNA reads TGCGCCAGCAGCCAGACTAGCGGGAGACCCAATGAGCAGTTCTTC.

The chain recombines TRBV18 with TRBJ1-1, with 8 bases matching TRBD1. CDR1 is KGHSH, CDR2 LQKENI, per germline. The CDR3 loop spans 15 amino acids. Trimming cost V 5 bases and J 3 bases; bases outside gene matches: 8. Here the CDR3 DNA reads TGTGCCAGCTCATCGATTATACAGGGGGACACTGAAGCTTTCTTT. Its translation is CASSSIIQGDTEAFF.

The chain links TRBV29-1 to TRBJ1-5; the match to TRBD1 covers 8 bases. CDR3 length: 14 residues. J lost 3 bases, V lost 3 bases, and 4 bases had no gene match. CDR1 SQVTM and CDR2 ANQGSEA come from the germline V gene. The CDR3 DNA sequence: TGCAGCGTTGAGCGGACAGGGTACAATCAGCCCCAGCATTTT. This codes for CSVERTGYNQPQHF.

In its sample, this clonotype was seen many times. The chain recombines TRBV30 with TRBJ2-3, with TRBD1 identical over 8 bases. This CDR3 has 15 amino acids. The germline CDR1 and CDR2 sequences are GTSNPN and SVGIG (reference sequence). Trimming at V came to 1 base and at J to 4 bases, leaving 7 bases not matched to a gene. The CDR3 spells CAWSEGQGPADTQYF. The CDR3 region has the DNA TGTGCCTGGAGTGAAGGACAGGGCCCGGCAGATACGCAGTATTTT.